This note documents a single T cell receptor beta chain sequence. The sample has other DNA sequences that encode this CDR3 too. CDR1 and CDR2 from the germline V gene are SGDLS and YYNGEE. V lost 0 bases, J lost 3 bases, and 10 bases lay in between. This CDR3 is built from 15 residues. Treatment indicated: randomized to nivolumab then ipilimumab (arm A) or the reverse (arm B). DNA-damaging chemotherapy had not been given to any patient beforehand. From thawed PBMCs, live CD3+CD8+ cells negative for CD19 and CD56 were sorted. This sample was taken from a study of sequential checkpoint blockade in melanoma. About the research overall: Patients were randomized 1:1 to nivolumab-then-ipilimumab or ipilimumab-then-nivolumab first-line. Each arm's sequence ended with maintenance nivolumab.

Assay: immunoSEQ multiplex PCR; the TCRdb copy retains only in-frame clones and omits some. The data contain fewer than 15,000 clones, approximately 78% of them singletons. The chain combines TRBV9 with TRBJ2-4, with TRBD2 as a possible D gene (6 bases). The clonotype was recovered from a human donor with melanoma. The sequencing here drew on CD8+ T cells sorted from blood (inferred from file names), taken from a patient given nivolumab and ipilimumab in sequence. The DNA of the CDR3 is TGTGCCAGCAGCGTAGGGTGGGGGGACAAAAACATTCAGTACTTC. This sequence encodes CASSVGWGDKNIQYF.